A selection of T cell receptor beta chains follows, all from one sample in a study of OX40 agonist ivuxolimab in advanced cancers. Profiling relied on immunoSEQ multiplex PCR, and the TCRdb table lists in-frame clones only, not all of them. Of tens of thousands of clones listed, 75% to 85% are singletons. Sample: CD4+ or CD8+ T cells sorted from blood, taken in a trial of the OX40 agonist ivuxolimab. Source of these receptors: an adult with an advanced solid tumor such as melanoma, head and neck, liver or kidney cancer. Both conserved end residues are part of each CDR3. D genes are given only for firm matches. Some rows mark clone size as missing; the rest say once, few, many or name a class of expanded clone.

J gene,clone size,V gene,D gene,CDR3 protein,CDR3 DNA
TRBJ2-5,NA,TRBV5-6,TRBD1,CASSLVGQGTETQYF,TGTGCCAGCAGCTTGGTGGGACAGGGGACGGAGACCCAGTACTTC
TRBJ2-7,NA,TRBV4-3,TRBD1,CASSPSTGALYEQYF,TGCGCCAGCAGCCCTTCGACAGGGGCCCTCTACGAGCAGTACTTC
TRBJ1-2,NA,TRBV7-9,TRBD1,CASSLGTGSDGYTF,TGTGCCAGCAGCTTAGGGACAGGGTCGGATGGCTACACCTTC
TRBJ1-2,NA,TRBV5-6,NA,CASSLVGGYGYTF,TGTGCCAGCAGCTTGGTAGGGGGCTATGGCTACACCTTC
TRBJ2-2,NA,TRBV5-1,NA,CASSLTGANTGELFF,TGCGCCAGCAGCTTAACGGGGGCGAACACCGGGGAGCTGTTTTTT
TRBJ2-5,NA,TRBV7-2,NA,CASSSGGPWETQYF,TGTGCCAGCAGCTCCGGGGGGCCTTGGGAGACCCAGTACTTC
TRBJ1-5,few,TRBV2,NA,CASSTDRNNQPQHF,TGTGCCAGCAGTACTGACAGAAACAATCAGCCCCAGCATTTT
TRBJ1-3,NA,TRBV5-4,NA,CASSLLETSSGNTIYF,TGTGCCAGCAGCTTATTGGAGACCTCCTCTGGAAACACCATATATTTT
TRBJ1-5,NA,TRBV5-8,NA,CASSQSTGRNQPQHF,TGTGCCAGCAGTCAATCTACAGGGAGAAATCAGCCCCAGCATTTT
TRBJ2-1,NA,TRBV5-1,NA,CASSSGPDEQFF,TGCGCCAGCAGCTCCGGACCCGATGAGCAGTTCTTC
TRBJ1-2,NA,TRBV29-1,TRBD1,CSVAGSRGEGYTF,TGCAGCGTTGCCGGAAGCAGGGGGGAAGGCTACACCTTC
TRBJ1-5,NA,TRBV5-6,NA,CASSIFDQPQHF,TGTGCCAGCAGCATCTTCGATCAGCCCCAGCATTTT
TRBJ2-7,many,TRBV27,NA,CASSLGYEQYF,TGTGCCAGCAGTTTAGGCTACGAGCAGTACTTC
TRBJ2-7,NA,TRBV9,TRBD1,CASSFQTGAYEQYF,TGTGCCAGCAGCTTCCAAACAGGGGCCTACGAGCAGTACTTC
TRBJ1-4,NA,TRBV5-1,NA,CASSREGNEKLFF,TGCGCCAGCAGCCGCGAGGGTAATGAAAAACTGTTTTTT
TRBJ1-2,NA,TRBV11-2,TRBD1,CASSLGGLTGITF,TGTGCCAGCAGCTTAGGTGGACTGACAGGGATCACCTTC
TRBJ2-5,once,TRBV29-1,NA,CSVGGFPGGGVETQYF,TGCAGCGTTGGTGGGTTTCCAGGGGGAGGCGTTGAGACCCAGTACTTC
TRBJ1-2,NA,TRBV2,NA,CASSEGRYTF,TGTGCCAGCAGTGAAGGAAGGTACACCTTC
TRBJ2-7,NA,TRBV6-5,NA,CASSAAQTYEQYF,TGTGCCAGTAGCGCGGCGCAAACCTACGAGCAGTACTTC
TRBJ2-7,few,TRBV5-6,NA,CASSSTRGSITNSYEQYF,TGTGCCAGCAGCTCGACCCGAGGTAGCATTACCAACTCCTACGAGCAGTACTTC
TRBJ1-6,NA,TRBV27,NA,CASSLDTGNSPLHF,TGTGCCAGCAGTTTGGACACTGGGAATTCACCCCTCCACTTT
TRBJ2-7,NA,TRBV29-1,NA,CSVPGYRPGDEQYF,TGCAGCGTCCCAGGGTACAGGCCCGGGGACGAGCAGTACTTC
TRBJ2-5,NA,TRBV9,NA,CASSADGGGQETQYF,TGTGCCAGCAGCGCCGACGGAGGGGGACAAGAGACCCAGTACTTC
TRBJ1-2,medium-sized,TRBV7-9,NA,CASSFGPQGGTF,TGTGCCAGCAGCTTTGGACCGCAGGGAGGCACCTTC
TRBJ2-5,NA,TRBV5-1,TRBD1,CASSSRTGYQETQYF,TGCGCCAGCAGCTCCCGGACAGGGTACCAAGAGACCCAGTACTTC
TRBJ1-5,NA,TRBV6-5,NA,CASSSPSGPQHF,TGTGCCAGCAGTTCCCCCTCCGGGCCCCAGCATTTT
TRBJ2-1,NA,TRBV7-3,TRBD2,CASSLRASGGYNEQFF,TGTGCCAGCAGCTTAAGGGCGAGCGGGGGGTACAATGAGCAGTTCTTC
TRBJ2-2,NA,TRBV2,TRBD2,CASRAVAGENTGELFF,TGTGCCAGCAGGGCGGTAGCGGGGGAGAACACCGGGGAGCTGTTTTTT
TRBJ1-2,NA,TRBV6-1,TRBD1,CATATGGYGYTF,TGTGCCACCGCGACAGGGGGATATGGCTACACCTTC
TRBJ2-5,NA,TRBV30,NA,CAWTRGANQETQYF,TGTGCCTGGACCCGGGGGGCTAACCAAGAGACCCAGTACTTC
TRBJ1-2,NA,TRBV6-1,NA,CASSESGRVYGYTF,TGTGCCAGCAGTGAATCTGGGCGAGTCTATGGCTACACCTTC
TRBJ2-7,medium-sized,TRBV6-5,TRBD1,CASSTRDRGPEQYF,TGTGCCAGCTCCACCCGGGACAGGGGGCCCGAGCAGTACTTC
TRBJ1-2,NA,TRBV6-5,TRBD1,CASSYIRTGGHYGYTF,TGTGCCAGCAGTTACATCCGGACAGGGGGGCACTATGGCTACACCTTC
TRBJ2-1,once,TRBV12-5,TRBD1,CASGVLGGMGQFF,TGTGCTAGTGGCGTCTTAGGGGGCATGGGGCAGTTCTTC
TRBJ1-1,NA,TRBV7-2,NA,CASSLAGALAAEAFF,TGTGCCAGCAGCTTAGCAGGGGCGCTGGCGGCTGAAGCTTTCTTT
TRBJ1-2,NA,TRBV5-8,TRBD1,CASKTGTYGYTF,TGTGCCAGTAAGACAGGGACCTATGGCTACACCTTC
TRBJ1-2,NA,TRBV19,NA,CASSGTGGASGYTF,TGTGCCAGTAGTGGGACGGGGGGGGCGAGTGGCTACACCTTC
TRBJ1-1,few,TRBV19,TRBD1,CASWTGWEVSTEAFF,TGTGCCAGTTGGACAGGCTGGGAGGTCAGCACTGAAGCTTTCTTT
TRBJ2-1,NA,TRBV14,TRBD2,CASSFGTKIHNEQFF,TGTGCCAGCAGCTTCGGGACTAAAATCCACAATGAGCAGTTCTTC
TRBJ2-5,NA,TRBV6-5,NA,CASSYDFFGRGTQYF,TGTGCCAGCAGTTATGACTTTTTTGGCCGGGGGACCCAGTACTTC
TRBJ1-1,NA,TRBV25-1,TRBD1,CASSQTGLTEAFF,TGTGCCAGCAGCCAGACAGGGCTCACTGAAGCTTTCTTT
TRBJ2-1,NA,TRBV5-4,TRBD2,CASSSQQRGSYNEQFF,TGTGCCAGCAGCTCCCAGCAGCGGGGCTCCTACAATGAGCAGTTCTTC
TRBJ1-2,NA,TRBV9,NA,CASSVGEGHGYTF,TGTGCCAGCAGCGTAGGTGAGGGGCACGGCTACACCTTC
TRBJ1-2,NA,TRBV7-8,NA,CASSSPGRYGYTF,TGTGCCAGCAGCTCGCCGGGCAGATATGGCTACACCTTC
TRBJ1-2,NA,TRBV6-1,TRBD1,CASSEEGASGYTF,TGTGCCAGCAGTGAAGAGGGGGCGTCGGGCTACACCTTC
TRBJ1-6,NA,TRBV2,TRBD1,CASSSRGTGVTGSYNSPLHF,TGTGCCAGCAGTTCCCGTGGGACAGGGGTTACCGGCTCCTATAATTCACCCCTCCACTTT
TRBJ2-7,NA,TRBV10-3,TRBD2,CAISRGLAGSRRLSYEQYF,TGTGCCATCAGCCGAGGACTAGCGGGGAGCCGACGATTGTCCTACGAGCAGTACTTC
TRBJ2-5,NA,TRBV4-1,TRBD1,CASSQPDRVGETQYF,TGCGCCAGCAGCCAACCCGACAGGGTGGGAGAGACCCAGTACTTC
TRBJ2-6,NA,TRBV5-1,NA,CASSRTGVGANVLTF,TGCGCCAGCAGCCGTACCGGGGTTGGGGCCAACGTCCTGACTTTC
TRBJ2-7,NA,TRBV6-1,NA,CATGQHYEQYF,TGTGCCACTGGACAACACTACGAGCAGTACTTC
TRBJ2-3,NA,TRBV7-6,TRBD2,CASSQPGASGVTDTQYF,TGTGCCAGCAGCCAGCCCGGGGCTAGCGGGGTGACAGATACGCAGTATTTT
TRBJ2-7,NA,TRBV6-5,TRBD1,CASSYSRGQYEQYF,TGTGCCAGCAGTTATTCGAGGGGGCAGTACGAGCAGTACTTC
TRBJ2-7,NA,TRBV5-1,NA,CASSGQIQAEQYF,TGCGCCAGCAGCGGACAGATACAGGCCGAGCAGTACTTC
TRBJ1-1,NA,TRBV7-9,NA,CASSYDRDQAFF,TGTGCCAGCAGCTACGACAGAGATCAAGCTTTCTTT
TRBJ2-5,NA,TRBV7-2,NA,CASSLGGRQETQYF,TGTGCCAGCAGCTTAGGGGGTAGACAAGAGACCCAGTACTTC
TRBJ2-3,NA,TRBV9,TRBD2,CASSVGNGGAADTQYF,TGTGCCAGCAGCGTAGGGAACGGGGGGGCAGCGGATACGCAGTATTTT
TRBJ1-4,NA,TRBV4-2,NA,CASSHSPRNEKLFF,TGTGCCAGCAGCCACTCACCAAGGAATGAAAAACTGTTTTTT